The subject of this entry is one T cell receptor (beta chain). Antigen unknown. The method was immunoSEQ multiplex PCR; TCRdb's version includes in-frame clones alone and lacks a portion of them. The sample holds 10,000 to 15,000 clones. These data originate in a study of T cells in women clearing cervical HPV infection. Study overall: Case blood drawn at lesion detection; control blood after infection cleared. Cases' blood sampling followed lesion detection by median approximately 150 days (90 to 200). Study-wide results and caveats: CIN3+ cases had significantly higher TCR repertoire richness than controls, but evenness did not differ.

Sequences were obtained from blood buffy coat. This TCR was recovered from a woman aged 18 to 75 with a cervical HPV16 infection that either progressed to CIN3+ or cleared (not recorded which).

Incomplete CDR3 DNA: TGCGCCAGCAGACAAGGACAGGGGGCGATCTATGGC. The encoded protein is CASRQGQGAIYG. The CDR3 reads in full as CASRQGQGAIYGYTF. The chain recombines TRBV10-2 with TRBJ1-2; 11 nucleotides align to TRBD1. The read ends 3 residues before the CDR3 terminus; that terminus is restored from the germline J gene. The CDR3 covers 15 residues. The germline V gene has CDR1 WSHSY and CDR2 SAAADI. After removal of 6 bases from V and 4 bases from J, the junction contained 7 bases not matched to a gene.